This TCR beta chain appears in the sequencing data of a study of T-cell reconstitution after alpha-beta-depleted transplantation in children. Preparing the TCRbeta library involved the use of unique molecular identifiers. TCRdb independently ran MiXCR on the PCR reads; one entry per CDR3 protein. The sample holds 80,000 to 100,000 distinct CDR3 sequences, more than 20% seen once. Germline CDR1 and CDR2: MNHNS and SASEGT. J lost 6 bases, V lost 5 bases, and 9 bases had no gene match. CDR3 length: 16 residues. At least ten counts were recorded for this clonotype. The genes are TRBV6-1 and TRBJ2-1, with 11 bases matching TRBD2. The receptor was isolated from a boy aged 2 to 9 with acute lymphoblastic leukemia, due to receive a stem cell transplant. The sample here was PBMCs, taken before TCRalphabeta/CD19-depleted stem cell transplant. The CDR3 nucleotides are TGTGCCAGCAGTCCCATAGCGGGAGGGACTGGCAATGAGCAGTTCTTC. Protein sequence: CASSPIAGGTGNEQFF.